This entry lists 14 T cell receptor beta chains sequenced from one sample in a study of T cell repertoires in cytomegalovirus infection. No antigen has been identified for these receptors. TCRdb re-analysed the reads in MiXCR, keeping a single row per CDR3 protein. The sample records some 920,000 distinct CDR3 sequences, 31% being singletons. Source: cultured CD8+ T cells from PBMCs, taken from culture after CMV antigen stimulation. Receptors were obtained from a human donor in good health (CMV status not recorded). Some clones in this sample may be carry-over from other donors' samples.

The chain is built from TRBV15 and TRBJ2-1; 10 bases line up with TRBD2. This CDR3 region has 16 residues. The V gene end was trimmed by 4 bases and the J gene end by 4 bases; junction bases not matched to a gene: 7. Per the germline V gene, CDR1 is LNHNV and CDR2 is YYDKDF (reference sequence). The CDR3 loop is CATSKHLAGGYNEQFF. As DNA, the CDR3 is TGTGCCACCAGCAAACACTTAGCGGGGGGTTACAATGAGCAGTTCTTC.

V usage is TRBV20-1 and J usage is TRBJ1-3; D might be TRBD1 (6 bases). Germline V CDR1 and CDR2: DFQATT, SNEGSKA (reference sequence). Trimming pared 1 base from V and 0 bases from J, leaving 13 bases between. The CDR3 runs 16 residues. Here the CDR3 DNA reads TGCAGTGCTAGAGGAGGGGGAATGGACTCTGGAAACACCATATATTTT. It codes for CSARGGGMDSGNTIYF.

The rearrangement links TRBV12-5 to TRBJ2-7; 7 bases agree with TRBD1. This CDR3 is 13 amino acids long. Germline V CDR1 and CDR2: LGHNT, FRNRAP. Trimming removed 5 bases from V and 2 bases from J; junction bases left unmatched: 3. Here the CDR3 reads CASGPGTAYEQYF. Written as DNA, the CDR3 is TGTGCTAGTGGTCCCGGGACAGCCTACGAGCAGTACTTC.

This clonotype was recorded a few times. This chain links TRBV12-3 or TRBV12-4 with TRBJ1-5; D gene unclear. The CDR3 runs 13 residues. Trimming removed 4 bases from V and 6 bases from J, with 10 bases in between. As DNA, the CDR3 is TGTGCCAGCAGTTCCGGGGTAACTCAGCCCCAGCATTTT. It is translated as CASSSGVTQPQHF.

The rearrangement links TRBV29-1 to TRBJ1-2; 10 bases match TRBD1. Germline V gene sequence: CDR1 SQVTM, CDR2 ANQGSEA. V lost 1 base, J lost 5 bases, and 13 bases stayed unmatched. This CDR3 is 17 amino acids long. The CDR3 bases are TGCAGCGTTGAAGGGGGGACAGGGGCCCTAAGGAGGTATGGCTACACCTTC. This translates into CSVEGGTGALRRYGYTF.

The chain uses TRBV7-6 and TRBJ2-1; 8 bases are a match to TRBD1. The V gene's germline CDR1 is SGHVS and CDR2 FNYEAQ. The CDR3 extends over 15 amino acids. V shed 5 bases and J 4 bases; nucleotides not matched to a gene: 7. CDR3 bases: TGTGCCAGCAGCCCGGGACAGGAGGCTTACAATGAGCAGTTCTTC. It specifies CASSPGQEAYNEQFF.

The sample holds many counts of this clonotype. The J gene is TRBJ2-1, the V gene TRBV28; 8 bases match TRBD2. The germline V gene encodes CDR1 MDHEN and CDR2 SYDVKM. The V segment lost 6 bases and the J segment 1 base; nucleotides outside the gene matches: 5. This CDR3 region has 15 residues. CDR3 bases: TGTGCCAGCAGGGGCGGGGGGCAATCCTACAATGAGCAGTTCTTC. Amino acid sequence: CASRGGGQSYNEQFF.

Of note for this clonotype: A much larger clone is a single base away; this may be a read error. The J gene is TRBJ2-2, the V gene TRBV9; D uncertain. This CDR3 spans 11 amino acids. V was trimmed by 6 bases and J by 1 base, leaving 1 base between them. Looked up from germline, CDR1 is SGDLS and CDR2 is YYNGEE. This CDR3 reads CASKNTGELFF. In nucleotides, the CDR3 is TGTGCCAGCAAGAACACCGGGGAGCTGTTTTTT.

The V gene is TRBV9, the J gene TRBJ1-2; D gene ambiguous. V lost 7 bases and J 8 bases, leaving 12 bases between the germline ends. The germline V gene encodes CDR1 SGDLS and CDR2 YYNGEE. This CDR3 spans 11 amino acids. The CDR3 loop is CASGPPLGYTF. The CDR3 bases are TGTGCCAGCGGTCCACCCCTAGGCTACACCTTC.

The rearrangement joins TRBV28 to TRBJ1-1, with no clear D. This CDR3 spans 15 amino acids. In germline, CDR1 is MDHEN, CDR2 SYDVKM. Trimming cost V 6 bases and J 8 bases, with 22 bases left between them. The CDR3 spells CASSPHVGVGLEAFF. The CDR3 DNA reads as TGTGCCAGCAGCCCCCACGTCGGGGTGGGCCTGGAAGCTTTCTTT.

Comments on this clonotype: Since a much larger clone is just one base distant, this may be a read error. The chain recombines TRBV7-6 with TRBJ2-1; TRBD2 agrees at 8 bases. This CDR3 has 13 amino acids. CDR1 is SGHVS, CDR2 FNYEAQ, per germline. CDR3 residues: CANSLGLEVEQFF. As DNA, the CDR3 is TGTGCCAACAGCTTGGGACTAGAGGTTGAGCAGTTCTTC.

This clonotype has more than one count but fewer than ten. This rearrangement joins TRBV7-9 to TRBJ2-1, with 8 nucleotides matching TRBD2. J was trimmed by 7 bases and V by 5 bases; bases with no gene match: 13. Per germline, CDR1 SEHNR and CDR2 FQNEAQ (reference sequence). The CDR3 sequence is 16 residues long. DNA of the CDR3: TGTGCCAGCAGCCGGGAGGGGGGATATACGGGGAATGAGCAGTTCTTC. It encodes CASSREGGYTGNEQFF.

The rearrangement joins TRBV7-9 to TRBJ2-7; possible D gene TRBD2, 5 bases. Looked up from germline, CDR1 is SEHNR and CDR2 is FQNEAQ (reference sequence). The CDR3 has 13 residues. DNA of the CDR3: TGTGTCAGCAGCTTAACGGGGAAGAACGAGCAGTACGTC. As protein: CVSSLTGKNEQYV.

The chain has TRBV4-3 and TRBJ2-3; either TRBD1 or TRBD2 may fit D (6 bases each). The V and J ends lost 0 bases and 1 base respectively, with 26 bases between them. From germline, CDR1 is LGHNA and CDR2 YSLEER. This CDR3 is built from 21 residues. CDR3 sequence: CASSQEGGSNWADGGTDTQYF. The CDR3 DNA reads TGCGCCAGCAGCCAAGAAGGGGGGTCGAACTGGGCAGACGGGGGCACAGATACGCAGTATTTT.